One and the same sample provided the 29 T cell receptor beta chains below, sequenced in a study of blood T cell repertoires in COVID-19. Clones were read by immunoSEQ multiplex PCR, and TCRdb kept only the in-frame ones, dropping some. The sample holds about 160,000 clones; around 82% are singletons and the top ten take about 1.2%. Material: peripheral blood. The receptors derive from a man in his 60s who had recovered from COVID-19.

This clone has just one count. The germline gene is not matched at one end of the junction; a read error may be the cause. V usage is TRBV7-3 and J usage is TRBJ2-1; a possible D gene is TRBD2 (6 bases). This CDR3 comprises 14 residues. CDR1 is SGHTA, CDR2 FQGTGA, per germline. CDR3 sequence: CASSRDSTYDEQFF. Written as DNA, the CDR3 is TGTGCCAGCAGCCGGGACTCCACCTACGATGAGCAGTTCTTC.

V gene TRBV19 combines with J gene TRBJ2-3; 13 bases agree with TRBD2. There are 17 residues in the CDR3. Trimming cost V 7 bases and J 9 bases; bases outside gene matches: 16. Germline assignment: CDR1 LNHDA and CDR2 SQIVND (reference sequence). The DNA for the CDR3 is TGTGCCAGTAAGGGCTCCATTTTCGGGACTAGCGGGGTAACGCAGTATTTT. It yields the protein CASKGSIFGTSGVTQYF.

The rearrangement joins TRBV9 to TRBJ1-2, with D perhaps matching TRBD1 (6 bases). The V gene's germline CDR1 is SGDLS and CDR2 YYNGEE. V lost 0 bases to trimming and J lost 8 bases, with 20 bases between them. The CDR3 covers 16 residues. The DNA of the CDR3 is TGTGCCAGCAGCGTAGTATCTCTCCCTGCGACAGGAGGCTACACCTTC. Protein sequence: CASSVVSLPATGGYTF.

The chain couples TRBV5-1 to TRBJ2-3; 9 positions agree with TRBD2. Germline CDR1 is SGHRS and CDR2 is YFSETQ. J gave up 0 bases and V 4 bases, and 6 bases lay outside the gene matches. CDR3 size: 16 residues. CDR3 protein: CASSPKAGGSTDTQYF. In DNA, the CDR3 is TGCGCCAGCAGCCCCAAGGCGGGGGGGAGCACAGATACGCAGTATTTT.

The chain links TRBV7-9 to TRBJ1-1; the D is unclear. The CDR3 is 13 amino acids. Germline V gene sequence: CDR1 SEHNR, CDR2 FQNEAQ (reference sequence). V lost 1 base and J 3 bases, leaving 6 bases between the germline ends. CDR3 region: CASSLVVDTEAFF. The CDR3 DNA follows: TGTGCCAGCAGCTTAGTCGTAGACACTGAAGCTTTCTTT.

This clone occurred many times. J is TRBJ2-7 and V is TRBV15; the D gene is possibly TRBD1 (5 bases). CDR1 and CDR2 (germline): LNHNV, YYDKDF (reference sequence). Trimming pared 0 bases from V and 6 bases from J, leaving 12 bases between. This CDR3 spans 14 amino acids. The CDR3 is CATSREAGLGEQYF. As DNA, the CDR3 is TGTGCCACCAGCAGAGAGGCAGGGTTGGGCGAGCAGTACTTC.

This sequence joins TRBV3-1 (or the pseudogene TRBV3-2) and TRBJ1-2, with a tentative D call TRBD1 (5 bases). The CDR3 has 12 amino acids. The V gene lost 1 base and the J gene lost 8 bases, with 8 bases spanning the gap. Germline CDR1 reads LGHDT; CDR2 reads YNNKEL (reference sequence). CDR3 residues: CASSQAGGGYTF. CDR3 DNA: TGTGCCAGCAGCCAAGCGGGGGGAGGCTACACCTTC.

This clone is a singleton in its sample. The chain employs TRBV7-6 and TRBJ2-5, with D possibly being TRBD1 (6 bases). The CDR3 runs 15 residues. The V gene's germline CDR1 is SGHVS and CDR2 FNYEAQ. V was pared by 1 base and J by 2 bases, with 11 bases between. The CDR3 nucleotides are TGTGCCAGCAGCTTAGTTGGGACACTTCAAGAGACCCAGTACTTC. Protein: CASSLVGTLQETQYF.

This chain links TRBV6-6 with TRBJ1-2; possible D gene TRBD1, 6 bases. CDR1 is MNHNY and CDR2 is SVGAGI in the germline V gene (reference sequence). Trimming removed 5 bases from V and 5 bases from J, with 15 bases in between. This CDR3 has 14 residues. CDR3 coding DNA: TGTGCCAGCAGTAACGCAGGGGATGGGTATGGCTACACCTTC. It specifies CASSNAGDGYGYTF.

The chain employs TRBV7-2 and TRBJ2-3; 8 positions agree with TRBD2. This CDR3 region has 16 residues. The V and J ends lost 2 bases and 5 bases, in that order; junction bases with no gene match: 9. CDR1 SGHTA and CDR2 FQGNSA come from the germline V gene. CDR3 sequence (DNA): TGTGCCAGCAGCTTACAGGAGAGCGGGGGCAAAGATACGCAGTATTTT. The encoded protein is CASSLQESGGKDTQYF.

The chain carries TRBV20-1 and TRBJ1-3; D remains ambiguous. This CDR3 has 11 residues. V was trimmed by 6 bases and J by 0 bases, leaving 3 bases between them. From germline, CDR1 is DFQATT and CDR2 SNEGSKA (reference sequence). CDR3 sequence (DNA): TGCAGTGCCGTCTCTGGAAACACCATATATTTT. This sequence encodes CSAVSGNTIYF.

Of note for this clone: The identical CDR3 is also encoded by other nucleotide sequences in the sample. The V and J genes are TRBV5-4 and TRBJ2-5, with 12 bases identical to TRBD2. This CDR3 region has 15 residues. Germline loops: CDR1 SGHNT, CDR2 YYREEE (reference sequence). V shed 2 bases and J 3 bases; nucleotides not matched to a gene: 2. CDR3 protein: CASSLRLAGEETQYF. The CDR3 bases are TGTGCCAGCAGCTTACGACTAGCGGGGGAAGAGACCCAGTACTTC.

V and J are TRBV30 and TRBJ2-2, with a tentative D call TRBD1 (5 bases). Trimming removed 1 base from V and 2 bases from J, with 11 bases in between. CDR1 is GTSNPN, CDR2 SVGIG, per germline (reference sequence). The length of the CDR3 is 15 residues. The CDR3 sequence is CAWSEGHINTGELFF. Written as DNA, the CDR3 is TGTGCCTGGAGTGAAGGACACATTAACACCGGGGAGCTGTTTTTT. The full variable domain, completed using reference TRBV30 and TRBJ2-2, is SQTIHQWPATLVQPVGSPLSLECTVEGTSNPNLYWYRQAAGRGLQLLFYSVGIGQISSEVPQNLSASRPQDRQFILSSKKLLLSDSGFYLCAWSEGHINTGELFFGEGSRLTVL.

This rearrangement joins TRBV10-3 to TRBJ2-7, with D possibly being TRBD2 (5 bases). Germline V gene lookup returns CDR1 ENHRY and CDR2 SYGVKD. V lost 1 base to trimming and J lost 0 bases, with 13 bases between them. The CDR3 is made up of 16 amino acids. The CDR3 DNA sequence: TGTGCCATCAGTGAGTTGGGAGAAAGGAACTCCTACGAGCAGTACTTC. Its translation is CAISELGERNSYEQYF.

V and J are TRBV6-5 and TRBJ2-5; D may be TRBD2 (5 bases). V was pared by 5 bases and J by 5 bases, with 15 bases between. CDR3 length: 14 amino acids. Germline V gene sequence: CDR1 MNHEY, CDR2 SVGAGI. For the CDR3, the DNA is TGTGCCAGCAGTCCCAGCGGTAGGCCCGAGACCCAGTACTTC. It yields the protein CASSPSGRPETQYF.

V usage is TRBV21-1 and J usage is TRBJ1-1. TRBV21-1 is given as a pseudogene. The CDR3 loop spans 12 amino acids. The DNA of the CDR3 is TGTGCCAGCAGCCACCCACCTATTGAAGCTTTCTTT. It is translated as CASSHPPIEAFF.

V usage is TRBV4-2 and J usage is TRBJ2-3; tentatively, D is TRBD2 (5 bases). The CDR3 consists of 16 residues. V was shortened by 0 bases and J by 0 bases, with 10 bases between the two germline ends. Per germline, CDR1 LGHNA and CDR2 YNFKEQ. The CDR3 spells CASSQEGDTSTDTQYF. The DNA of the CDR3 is TGTGCCAGCAGCCAAGAGGGAGATACGAGCACAGATACGCAGTATTTT.

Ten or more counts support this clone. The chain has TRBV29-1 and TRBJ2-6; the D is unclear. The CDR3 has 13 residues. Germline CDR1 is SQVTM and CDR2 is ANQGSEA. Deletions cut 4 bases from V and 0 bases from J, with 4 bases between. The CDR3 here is CSVGSSGANVLTF. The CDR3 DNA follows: TGCAGCGTTGGGAGCTCTGGGGCCAACGTCCTGACTTTC.

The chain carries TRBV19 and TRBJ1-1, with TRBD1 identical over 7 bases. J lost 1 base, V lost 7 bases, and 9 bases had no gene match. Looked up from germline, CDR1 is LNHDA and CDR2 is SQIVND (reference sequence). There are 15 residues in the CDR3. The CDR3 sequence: CASTSTQGGNTEAFF. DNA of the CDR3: TGTGCCAGTACCTCGACCCAGGGGGGGAACACTGAAGCTTTCTTT.

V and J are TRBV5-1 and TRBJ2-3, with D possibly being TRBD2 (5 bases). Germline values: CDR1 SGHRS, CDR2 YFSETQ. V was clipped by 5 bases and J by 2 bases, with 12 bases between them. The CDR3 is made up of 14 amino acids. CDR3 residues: CASRVGETTDTQYF. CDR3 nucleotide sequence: TGCGCCAGCAGGGTGGGAGAGACCACAGATACGCAGTATTTT.

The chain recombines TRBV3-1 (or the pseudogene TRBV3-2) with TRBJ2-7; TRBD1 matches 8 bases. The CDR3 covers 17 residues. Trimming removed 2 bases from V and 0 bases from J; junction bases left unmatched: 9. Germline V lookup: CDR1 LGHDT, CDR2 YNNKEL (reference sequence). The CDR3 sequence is CASSQPFGTGVSYEQYF. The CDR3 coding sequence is TGTGCCAGCAGCCAACCTTTCGGGACAGGAGTCTCCTACGAGCAGTACTTC.

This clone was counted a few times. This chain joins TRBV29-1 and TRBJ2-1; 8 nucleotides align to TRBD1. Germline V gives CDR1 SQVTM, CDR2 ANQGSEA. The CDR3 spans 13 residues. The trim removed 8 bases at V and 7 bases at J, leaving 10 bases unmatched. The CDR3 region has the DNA TGCAGCATGGGGCAGGGGGCTGGAAATGAGCAGTTCTTC. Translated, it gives CSMGQGAGNEQFF.

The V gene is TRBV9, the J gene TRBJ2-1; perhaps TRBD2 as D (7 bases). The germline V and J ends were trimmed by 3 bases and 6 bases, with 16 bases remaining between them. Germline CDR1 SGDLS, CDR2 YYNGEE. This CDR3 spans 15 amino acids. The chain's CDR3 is CASSALQGGRNEQFF. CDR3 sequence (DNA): TGTGCCAGCAGCGCCCTACAGGGAGGGCGCAATGAGCAGTTCTTC. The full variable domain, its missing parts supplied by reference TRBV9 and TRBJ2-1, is DSGVTQTPKHLITATGQRVTLRCSPRSGDLSVYWYQQSLDQGLQFLIQYYNGEERAKGNILERFSAQQFPDLHSELNLSSLELGDSALYFCASSALQGGRNEQFFGPGTRLTVL.

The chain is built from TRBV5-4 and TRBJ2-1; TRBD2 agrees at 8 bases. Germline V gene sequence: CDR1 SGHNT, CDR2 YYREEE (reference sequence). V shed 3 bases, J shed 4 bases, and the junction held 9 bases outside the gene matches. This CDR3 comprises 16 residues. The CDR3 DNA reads TGTGCCAGCAGCTCGCCGGGGGGGGCCATATACAATGAGCAGTTCTTC. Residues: CASSSPGGAIYNEQFF.

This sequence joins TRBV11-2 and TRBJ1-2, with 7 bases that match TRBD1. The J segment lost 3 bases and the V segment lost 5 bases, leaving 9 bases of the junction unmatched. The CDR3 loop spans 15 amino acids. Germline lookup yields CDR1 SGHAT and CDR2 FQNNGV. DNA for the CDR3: TGTGCCAGCAGCCAGAATCAGGGGGGAGACTATGGCTACACCTTC. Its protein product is CASSQNQGGDYGYTF.

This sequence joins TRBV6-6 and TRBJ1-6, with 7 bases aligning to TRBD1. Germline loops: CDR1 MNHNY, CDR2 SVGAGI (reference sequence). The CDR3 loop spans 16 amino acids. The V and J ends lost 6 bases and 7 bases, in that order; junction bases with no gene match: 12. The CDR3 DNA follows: TGTGCCAGCAGAGGGGGCTTGGGGCAGGGGAATTCACCCCTCCACTTT. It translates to CASRGGLGQGNSPLHF.

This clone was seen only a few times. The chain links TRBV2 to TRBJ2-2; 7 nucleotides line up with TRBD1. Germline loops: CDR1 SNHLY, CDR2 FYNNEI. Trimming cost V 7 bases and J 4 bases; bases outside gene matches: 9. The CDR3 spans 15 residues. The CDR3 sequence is CASKVRQGRTGELFF. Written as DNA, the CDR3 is TGTGCCAGCAAAGTCCGACAGGGACGCACCGGGGAGCTGTTTTTT.

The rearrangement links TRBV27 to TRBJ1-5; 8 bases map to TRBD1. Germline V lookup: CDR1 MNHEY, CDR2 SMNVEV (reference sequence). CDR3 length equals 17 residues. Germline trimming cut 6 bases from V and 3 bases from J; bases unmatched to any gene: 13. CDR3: CASRSLYGTGNNQPQHF. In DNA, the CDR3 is TGTGCCAGCAGATCTCTCTACGGGACAGGTAACAATCAGCCCCAGCATTTT.

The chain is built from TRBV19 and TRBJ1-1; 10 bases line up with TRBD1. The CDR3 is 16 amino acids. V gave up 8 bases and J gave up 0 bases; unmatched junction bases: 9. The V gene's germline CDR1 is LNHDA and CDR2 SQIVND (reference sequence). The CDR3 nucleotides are TGTGCCAGTGGACGCGGGACAGGGGTTATGAACACTGAAGCTTTCTTT. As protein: CASGRGTGVMNTEAFF.